The 11 T cell receptor beta chains given below trace back to one sample, sequenced in a study of cytomegalovirus exposure and HLA in healthy donors. Both 60 Vbeta primers and 13 Jbeta primers went into the PCR. TCRdb keeps only in-frame clones here, not all; method: immunoSEQ multiplex PCR. The sample contains some 160,000 clones, 86% of which appear only once. The sequenced material came from PBMCs. These receptors were taken from a woman between 18 and 30 years old in good health and CMV-seronegative.

The gene calls are TRBV19 and TRBJ1-5; D is possibly TRBD1 (5 bases). V was cut by 3 bases and J by 3 bases, with 9 bases left in between. The CDR3 is 14 amino acids. In germline, CDR1 is LNHDA, CDR2 SQIVND (reference sequence). CDR3: CASSIIGVNQPQHF. The CDR3 coding sequence is TGTGCCAGTAGTATCATAGGGGTCAATCAGCCCCAGCATTTT.

The chain combines TRBV11-2 with TRBJ2-7; no reliable D call. CDR1 is SGHAT, CDR2 FQNNGV, per germline. V was shortened by 4 bases and J by 2 bases, with 12 bases between the two germline ends. The CDR3 spans 14 residues. The DNA for the CDR3 is TGTGCCAGCAGCTCTTCGCTAGAAGCCTACGAGCAGTACTTC. Translation gives CASSSSLEAYEQYF.

The chain carries TRBV7-8 and TRBJ2-7; 9 bases map to TRBD2. The J segment lost 7 bases and the V segment lost 5 bases, leaving 15 bases of the junction unmatched. Germline V CDR1 and CDR2: SGHVS, FQNEAQ. This CDR3 is built from 16 residues. This CDR3 is CASSEVRGRAAREQYF. CDR3 DNA: TGTGCCAGCAGCGAGGTCCGCGGGAGGGCCGCAAGAGAGCAGTACTTC.

This clone was picked up one time. CDR3 sequence reads: CASSLQGSHNEKLFF. DNA for the CDR3: TGTGCCAGTAGTCTACAGGGGAGCCATAATGAAAAACTGTTTTTT. The gene calls are TRBV19 and TRBJ1-4; 7 nucleotides line up with TRBD1. The V segment lost 5 bases and the J segment 4 bases; nucleotides outside the gene matches: 7. The CDR3 runs to 15 residues. Germline CDR1 is LNHDA and CDR2 is SQIVND (reference sequence). The entire variable domain, with the rest obtained from reference TRBV19 and TRBJ1-4, is as follows: DGGITQSPKYLFRKEGQNVTLSCEQNLNHDAMYWYRQDPGQGLRLIYYSQIVNDFQKGDIAEGYSVSREKKESFPLTVTSAQKNPTAFYLCASSLQGSHNEKLFFGSGTQLSVL.

This clone is a singleton in its sample. J is TRBJ1-2 and V is TRBV28; a possible D gene is TRBD1 (6 bases). Germline V gives CDR1 MDHEN, CDR2 SYDVKM. The CDR3 is 14 residues long. V was shortened by 4 bases and J by 4 bases, with 13 bases between the two germline ends. CDR3 nucleotides: TGTGCCAGCAGTTCCTTTCGGGGGGCCTATGGCTACACCTTC. This gives the protein CASSSFRGAYGYTF.

This chain links TRBV7-2 with TRBJ2-2, with D possibly matching TRBD2 (7 bases). CDR1 and CDR2 from the germline V gene are SGHTA and FQGNSA. V was trimmed by 3 bases and J by 1 base, leaving 18 bases between them. This CDR3 has 18 amino acids. CDR3 sequence: CASSLALGGGQNTGELFF. The CDR3 DNA is TGTGCCAGCAGCTTGGCCCTGGGGGGGGGCCAGAACACCGGGGAGCTGTTTTTT.

V and J are TRBV7-2 and TRBJ2-2, with 9 nucleotides matching TRBD2. The CDR3 has 16 residues. After removal of 2 bases from V and 2 bases from J, the junction contained 3 bases not matched to a gene. The germline V gene has CDR1 SGHTA and CDR2 FQGNSA. This chain's CDR3 is CASSLWLAGNTGELFF. In DNA, the CDR3 is TGTGCCAGCAGCTTATGGCTAGCGGGAAACACCGGGGAGCTGTTTTTT.

The V gene is TRBV5-8, the J gene TRBJ1-1; TRBD1 matches at 9 bases. The V gene's germline CDR1 is SGHTS and CDR2 YDEGEE. J lost 1 base, V lost 5 bases, and 6 bases had no gene match. The CDR3 loop spans 15 amino acids. This CDR3 reads CASSRTGARNTEAFF. CDR3 coding DNA: TGTGCCAGCAGTCGGACAGGGGCCAGGAACACTGAAGCTTTCTTT. Drawing the rest from reference TRBV5-8 and TRBJ1-1, the complete variable domain is EAGVTQSPTHLIKTRGQQATLRCSPISGHTSVYWYQQALGLGLQFLLWYDEGEERNRGNFPPRFSGRQFPNYSSELNVNALELEDSALYLCASSRTGARNTEAFFGQGTRLTVV.

J is TRBJ1-2 and V is TRBV5-1, with 7 positions matching TRBD1. The CDR3 is 15 amino acids. V shed 4 bases, J shed 6 bases, and the junction held 12 bases outside the gene matches. Germline V lookup: CDR1 SGHRS, CDR2 YFSETQ. The chain's CDR3 is CASSRRGTDLNGYTF. In DNA, the CDR3 is TGCGCCAGCAGCAGGAGAGGGACAGACCTTAATGGCTACACCTTC.

The rearrangement links TRBV30 to TRBJ1-1; the match to TRBD1 covers 7 bases. CDR3 length: 14 residues. The germline gives CDR1 GTSNPN, CDR2 SVGIG (reference sequence). After removal of 2 bases from V and 1 base from J, the junction contained 4 bases not matched to a gene. The CDR3 DNA sequence: TGTGCCTGGAGTCGAGACAGGGCGAACACTGAAGCTTTCTTT. Translation gives CAWSRDRANTEAFF.

The table lists this clone with a few counts. V usage is TRBV5-4 and J usage is TRBJ1-1; D may be TRBD1 (6 bases). The V end was cut by 4 bases, the J end by 6 bases, with 13 bases between. In germline, CDR1 is SGHNT, CDR2 YYREEE (reference sequence). The CDR3 sequence is 13 residues long. CDR3 region: CASSTLQGSEAFF. CDR3 sequence (DNA): TGTGCCAGCAGCACACTACAGGGATCTGAAGCTTTCTTT.